These 15 T cell receptor beta chains came from one sample sequenced in a study of Ad26.COV2.S vaccination and SARS-CoV-2 variants. Measured with immunoSEQ multiplex PCR; TCRdb has only the in-frame clones, and not every one. The sample gives around 300,000 clones, roughly nine tenths of which show up once; 6.4% is in the top ten. Specified treatment: 19 received Ad26.COV2.S at low or high dose, single or two shots; roughly five received placebo; per-sample allocation not given. Sampling was performed 63 days after the first vaccine or placebo injection. This specimen was peripheral blood, taken in a trial of Ad26.COV2.S vaccine versus placebo. The receptor source for this set is a person aged 18-60 years who received the Ad26.COV2.S COVID-19 vaccine or a placebo.

V gene TRBV19 combines with J gene TRBJ1-5; D is uncertain. V lost 3 bases to trimming and J lost 1 base, with 10 bases between them. The CDR3 is made up of 15 amino acids. In germline, CDR1 is LNHDA, CDR2 SQIVND (reference sequence). CDR3 region: CASSIWGGSNQPQHF. DNA of the CDR3: TGTGCCAGTAGTATCTGGGGTGGAAGCAATCAGCCCCAGCATTTT.

The chain carries TRBV30 and TRBJ2-3, with D perhaps matching TRBD1 (6 bases). The CDR3 has 16 residues. Between the trimmed V and J ends, which lost 3 bases and 2 bases, there was a span of 18 bases. Per the germline V gene, CDR1 is GTSNPN and CDR2 is SVGIG (reference sequence). CDR3 coding DNA: TGTGCCTGGAGCTATCCGTCAGGGGCCCCCACAGATACGCAGTATTTT. It codes for CAWSYPSGAPTDTQYF.

This sequence joins TRBV5-4 and TRBJ2-7; TRBD2 matches at 7 bases. CDR1 and CDR2 from the germline V gene are SGHNT and YYREEE (reference sequence). This CDR3 is 15 amino acids long. V lost 0 bases, J lost 0 bases, and 3 bases stayed unmatched. CDR3 sequence: CASSLAGGSSYEQYF. For the CDR3, the DNA is TGTGCCAGCAGCTTGGCTGGCGGGAGCTCCTACGAGCAGTACTTC.

The V call is TRBV5-5, the J call TRBJ2-1; D remains ambiguous. Trimming left V 1 base short and J 3 bases short, with 11 bases between. The CDR3 has 15 residues. Germline assignment: CDR1 SGHKS and CDR2 YYEKEE (reference sequence). Here the CDR3 reads CASSLSGPSYNEQFF. CDR3 DNA: TGTGCCAGCAGCTTGTCTGGGCCAAGCTACAATGAGCAGTTCTTC.

V and J are TRBV5-1 and TRBJ1-2; 8 positions agree with TRBD1. Germline CDR1 reads SGHRS; CDR2 reads YFSETQ. V lost 4 bases and J lost 6; bases outside the gene matches: 2. The CDR3 sequence is 12 residues long. In DNA form, the CDR3 reads TGCGCCAGCAGCAGGGACAGGAATGGCTACACCTTC. This encodes CASSRDRNGYTF.

The J gene is TRBJ1-2, the V gene TRBV28, with unresolved D. Germline CDR1 and CDR2: MDHEN and SYDVKM. This CDR3 is built from 12 residues. This CDR3 is CAAGEVNYGYTF. DNA of the CDR3: TGTGCAGCGGGAGAAGTTAACTATGGCTACACCTTC.

Only one count was recorded for this clone. The chain combines TRBV30 with TRBJ1-4; tentative D call: TRBD1 (5 bases). Trimming took 6 bases from V and 5 from J, leaving 16 bases between them. The V gene's germline CDR1 is GTSNPN and CDR2 SVGIG (reference sequence). The CDR3 totals 14 residues. The CDR3 loop reads CACPEGYTNEKLFF. In DNA, the CDR3 is TGTGCCTGCCCTGAGGGGTATACGAATGAAAAACTGTTTTTT. Full variable domain (remainder filled in from reference TRBV30 and TRBJ1-4): SQTIHQWPATLVQPVGSPLSLECTVEGTSNPNLYWYRQAAGRGLQLLFYSVGIGQISSEVPQNLSASRPQDRQFILSSKKLLLSDSGFYLCACPEGYTNEKLFFGSGTQLSVL.

This chain links TRBV24-1 with TRBJ1-5; 7 bases line up with TRBD1. The CDR3 contains 13 residues. Germline lookup yields CDR1 KGHDR and CDR2 SFDVKD. Trimming took 7 bases from V and 3 from J; bases not matched to a gene: 2. CDR3 sequence: CATSQGVNQPQHF. The CDR3 DNA reads TGTGCCACCAGCCAGGGGGTCAATCAGCCCCAGCATTTT.

This chain joins TRBV28 and TRBJ1-3, with D perhaps TRBD1 (6 bases). The CDR3 loop spans 15 amino acids. Trimming left V 7 bases short and J 0 bases short, with 13 bases between. CDR1 and CDR2 from the germline V gene are MDHEN and SYDVKM. CDR3 nucleotide sequence: TGTGCCAGCACCCCGGGGGCCAACTCTGGAAACACCATATATTTT. This gives the protein CASTPGANSGNTIYF.

The chain has TRBV6-2 or TRBV6-3 and TRBJ2-3, with 10 bases identical to TRBD2. The V segment lost 2 bases and the J segment 2 bases; nucleotides outside the gene matches: 10. The CDR3 is made up of 18 amino acids. From germline, CDR1 is MNHEY and CDR2 SVGEGT. The CDR3 bases are TGTGCCAGCAGTTACGAAATTAGCGGGAGGTGGGACACAGATACGCAGTATTTT. This translates into CASSYEISGRWDTDTQYF.

The chain employs TRBV28 and TRBJ2-7; the D gene is possibly TRBD1 (6 bases). There are 13 residues in the CDR3. V lost 7 bases and J lost 2, with 12 bases in between. Germline CDR1 is MDHEN and CDR2 is SYDVKM. The DNA for the CDR3 is TGTGCCAGCAAAGGTCCAGGGGCCTACGAGCAGTACTTC. Its translation is CASKGPGAYEQYF.

This clone was found a few times. This rearrangement joins TRBV6-1 to TRBJ2-1; 13 nucleotides line up with TRBD2. Per the germline V gene, CDR1 is MNHNS and CDR2 is SASEGT. The V and J ends lost 2 bases and 7 bases, in that order; junction bases with no gene match: 2. CDR3 size: 15 residues. CDR3 amino acids: CASSEWTSGSNEQFF. CDR3 coding DNA: TGTGCCAGCAGTGAATGGACTAGCGGGAGTAATGAGCAGTTCTTC.

This clone was observed once. The chain links TRBV18 to TRBJ2-6, with D possibly TRBD1 on 6 matching bases. This CDR3 has 19 residues. V gave up 3 bases and J gave up 2 bases, with 20 bases separating them. The germline CDR1 and CDR2 sequences are KGHSH and LQKENI. In DNA form, the CDR3 reads TGTGCCAGCTCACCCCTTATACAGGGTAACAAGCCTGGGGCCAACGTCCTGACTTTC. This sequence encodes CASSPLIQGNKPGANVLTF.

The genes are TRBV5-1 and TRBJ2-7; D call uncertain. Trimming took off 1 base at V and 1 base at J, with 6 bases between the two ends. Germline lookup yields CDR1 SGHRS and CDR2 YFSETQ. The CDR3 is 13 residues long. CDR3 in DNA: TGCGCCAGCAGCTTGAGGGCGTCCTACGAGCAGTACTTC. Its protein product is CASSLRASYEQYF.

This chain joins TRBV15 and TRBJ2-7, with 10 bases aligning to TRBD2. CDR1 and CDR2 from the germline V gene are LNHNV and YYDKDF (reference sequence). The CDR3 is 15 residues long. Trimming at V came to 2 bases and at J to 4 bases, leaving 5 bases not matched to a gene. CDR3: CATSRLAGVSYEQYF. The CDR3 DNA follows: TGTGCCACCAGCAGACTAGCGGGAGTCTCTTACGAGCAGTACTTC. Based on the CDR3 plus reference TRBV15 and TRBJ2-7, the full variable domain is DAMVIQNPRYQVTQFGKPVTLSCSQTLNHNVMYWYQQKSSQAPKLLFHYYDKDFNNEADTPDNFQSRRPNTSFCFLDIRSPGLGDTAMYLCATSRLAGVSYEQYFGPGTRLTVT.